The present T cell receptor (beta chain) was sequenced within a study of shared clonotypes between healthy human individuals. General observations from the study: Among donors, the sharing of clonotypes was expected to be influenced by sequencing depth.

Of note for this clone: Its target is not known.

Per the authors' pipeline: Filtering differed because ImmunoSEQ produced junction-only sequences that carried no quality scores. Measured with immunoSEQ multiplex PCR; TCRdb has only the in-frame clones, and not every one. V and J calls and clone size come straight from that table; D and trimming were deduced from the DNA. The repertoire has approximately 530,000 clones, approximately 94% of them found once; the top ten carry about 0.064%. Germline CDR1 MGHDK, CDR2 SYGVNS. Trimming shortened V by 3 bases and J by 10 bases, and 19 bases separated the two germline ends. The length of the CDR3 is 16 residues.

The receptor was derived from a woman aged 25 to 39 in good health. The rearrangement links TRBV25-1 to TRBJ1-6, with D tentatively TRBD1 (5 bases). Sequencing was carried out using naive CD4+ T cells sorted from blood. Subset given: CD45RA+ positively selected. The CDR3 nucleotides read TGTGCCAGCAGTGATGGTCGGGGCCCGGCGGGATCACCCCTCCACTTT. Translating gives CASSDGRGPAGSPLHF.